The entry that follows covers one TCR beta chain sequence. The CDR3 spans 14 residues. With V trimmed by 4 bases and J by 6 bases, 8 bases remained unmatched. CDR1 and CDR2 from the germline V gene are SGHRS and YFSETQ. These data are taken from a study of T cell responses to AZD1222 COVID-19 vaccine. The protocol was immunoSEQ multiplex PCR, while the TCRdb copy is restricted to in-frame clones and leaves out a portion. The table lists 150,000 to 200,000 clones, under 95% of them singletons. Sequenced here: peripheral blood, sampled on day 0 of AZD1222 vaccination. The sequence derives from an adult in good health. This chain connects TRBV5-1 to TRBJ1-2; TRBD1 agrees at 8 bases. CDR3 amino acids: CASSAGQGTDGYTF. DNA of the CDR3: TGCGCCAGCAGCGCAGGACAGGGTACAGATGGCTACACCTTC. The full variable domain, rest sourced from reference TRBV5-1 and TRBJ1-2, is KAGVTQTPRYLIKTRGQQVTLSCSPISGHRSVSWYQQTPGQGLQFLFEYFSETQRNKGNFPGRFSGRQFSNSRSEMNVSTLELGDSALYLCASSAGQGTDGYTFGSGTRLTVV.